This T cell receptor (beta chain) was identified during a study of shared clonotypes between healthy human individuals. The assay was immunoSEQ multiplex PCR, and TCRdb's table has in-frame clones only and misses some. The sample lists some 2 million clones; around 95% were seen once. The CDR3 has 13 amino acids. V lost 6 bases to trimming and J lost 6 bases; unmatched junction nucleotides: 7. Per germline, CDR1 SQVTM and CDR2 ANQGSEA. Donors comprised only Caucasian adults living in Nashville, Tennessee. The sequenced material came from naive CD4+ T cells sorted from blood. The subset: CD45RA+ positively selected. The sequence was obtained from a young man in good health. This rearrangement joins TRBV29-1 to TRBJ1-2; the match to TRBD1 covers 10 bases. The CDR3 sequence is CSVRQGARDGYTF. CDR3 nucleotide sequence: TGCAGCGTGAGACAGGGGGCTAGGGATGGCTACACCTTC.